This T cell receptor beta chain was obtained from a study of radiotherapy plus CTLA-4 blockade in lung cancer. Regarding the study as a whole: TCR clones of tumor origin grew in blood after radiotherapy plus ipilimumab.

Worth noting for this clone: Its specificity is unknown.

TCRdb's table, derived via immunoSEQ multiplex PCR, lists solely in-frame clones and lacks some. This table holds 70,000 to 90,000 clones, 78% found once. The germline V gene encodes CDR1 KGHSH and CDR2 LQKENI. The V and J ends lost 1 base and 5 bases respectively, with 5 bases between them. The CDR3 contains 12 residues. This TCR derives from a human donor with non-small cell lung cancer who had a complete response to radiotherapy plus ipilimumab. The rearrangement uses TRBV18 and TRBJ2-5; D is unclear. The specimen comprised peripheral blood, sampled from a patient treated with radiotherapy plus ipilimumab. The CDR3 region is CASSPQAETQYF. The CDR3 coding sequence is TGTGCCAGCTCACCACAAGCGGAGACCCAGTACTTC.